The present entry profiles one T cell receptor (beta chain) with its context. In the original workflow: ImmunoSEQ only sent back junction sequences with no quality scores, so filtering was done differently. Assay used: immunoSEQ multiplex PCR; TCRdb lists only in-frame clones, some missing. The V and J calls and the clone size are those of that table, but D and trimming were determined from the DNA. The sample holds hundreds of thousands of clones, roughly 77% seen once. The data originate from a study of shared clonotypes between healthy human individuals. This clonotype was sampled from a woman between 35 and 50 years old in good health. Some clones in this sample may be carry-over from other donors' samples. The sequenced material came from PBMCs.

The CDR3 DNA sequence: TGTGCCAGTAGTACTCCGGGACTAGCGGGGGACACCTACGAGCAGTACTTC. It specifies CASSTPGLAGDTYEQYF. The chain uses TRBV19 and TRBJ2-7, with TRBD2 matching 14 bases. CDR3 length equals 17 residues. V lost 4 bases to trimming and J lost 2 bases; unmatched junction nucleotides: 7. Germline CDR1 LNHDA, CDR2 SQIVND (reference sequence).